Detailed here is one TCR beta chain. V shed 0 bases, J shed 4 bases, and the junction held 4 bases outside the gene matches. The V gene's germline CDR1 is SGHNT and CDR2 YYREEE (reference sequence). There are 16 residues in the CDR3. These data are taken from a study of blood T cell repertoires in COVID-19. At the level of the study: The United States, Italy and Spain provided the acute and convalescent COVID-19 samples. T cells, B-cell-depleted T cells, or PBMCs provided the cDNA or gDNA that served as material.

As handled by the study authors: Scientists estimated how many nucleated cells there were by amplifying reference gene primers. Libraries were prepared by immunoSEQ multiplex PCR; TCRdb keeps only in-frame clonotypes and omits some of them. Clonal size and the V and J genes are those of that table, whereas D and trimming came from the DNA. This sample has about 140,000 clones, with around nine tenths found just once. The sequencing input was peripheral blood. This chain links TRBV5-4 with TRBJ2-5; 12 nucleotides agree with TRBD2. This sequence was found in a human donor in a cohort sampled during active COVID-19. CDR3 nucleotides: TGTGCCAGCAGCTTGGCTCTAGCGGGGGGGCGAGAGACCCAGTACTTC. Its translation is CASSLALAGGRETQYF.